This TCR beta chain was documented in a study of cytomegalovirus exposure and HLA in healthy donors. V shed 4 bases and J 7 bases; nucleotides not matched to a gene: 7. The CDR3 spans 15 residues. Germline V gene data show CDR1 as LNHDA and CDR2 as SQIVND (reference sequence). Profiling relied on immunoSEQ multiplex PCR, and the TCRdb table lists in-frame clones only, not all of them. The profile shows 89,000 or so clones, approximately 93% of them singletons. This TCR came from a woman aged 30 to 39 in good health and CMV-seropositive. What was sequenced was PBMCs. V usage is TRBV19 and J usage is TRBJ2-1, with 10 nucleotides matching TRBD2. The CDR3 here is CASSTSSGSFNEQFF. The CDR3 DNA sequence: TGTGCCAGTAGTACCTCTAGCGGGAGTTTTAATGAGCAGTTCTTC.